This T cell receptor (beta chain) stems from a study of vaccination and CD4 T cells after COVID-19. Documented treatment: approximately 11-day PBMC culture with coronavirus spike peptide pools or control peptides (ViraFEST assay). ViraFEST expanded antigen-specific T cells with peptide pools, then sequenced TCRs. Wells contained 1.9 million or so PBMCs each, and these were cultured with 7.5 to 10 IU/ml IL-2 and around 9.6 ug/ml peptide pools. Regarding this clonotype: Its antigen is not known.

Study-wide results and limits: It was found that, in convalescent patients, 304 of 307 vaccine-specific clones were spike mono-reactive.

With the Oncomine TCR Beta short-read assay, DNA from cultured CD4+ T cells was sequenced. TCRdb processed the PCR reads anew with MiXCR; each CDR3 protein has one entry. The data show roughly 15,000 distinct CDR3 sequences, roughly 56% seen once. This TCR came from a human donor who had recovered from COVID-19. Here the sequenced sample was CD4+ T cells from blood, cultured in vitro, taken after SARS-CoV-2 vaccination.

CDR3 bases: TGCAGTGCTAGTAGGGGTCGGCCAGGGTGGGACACTGAAGCTTTCTTT. The encoded protein is CSASRGRPGWDTEAFF. V is TRBV20-1 and J is TRBJ1-1, with TRBD1 as a possible D gene (5 bases). The CDR3 loop spans 16 amino acids. In germline, CDR1 is DFQATT, CDR2 SNEGSKA (reference sequence). The germline V and J ends were trimmed by 3 bases and 3 bases, with 20 bases remaining between them.